These 26 T cell receptor beta chains share one sample of origin, sequenced in a study of T cells in Graves' hyperthyroidism and ophthalmopathy. Amplification of TCR beta CDR3 regions used RNA as the template. With the HTBI primer set, the TCR CDR3 went through a first round of RT-PCR. TCRdb ran MiXCR on the multiplex PCR reads and lists one entry per CDR3 protein. Of around 500,000 distinct CDR3 sequences listed, approximately 22% are singletons. Sequenced input: blood. The receptors were gathered from a woman in her seventies with Graves' ophthalmopathy.

This clonotype was counted many times. The chain recombines TRBV15 with TRBJ2-1; D ambiguous. The germline gives CDR1 LNHNV, CDR2 YYDKDF (reference sequence). V dropped 0 bases and J dropped 6 bases, with 15 bases sitting between them. The CDR3 extends over 16 amino acids. This chain's CDR3 is CATSRDLQATGNEQFF. As DNA, the CDR3 is TGTGCCACCAGCAGAGATCTCCAGGCCACGGGCAATGAGCAGTTCTTC.

This clonotype appeared a few times. The V call is TRBV7-2, the J call TRBJ2-5; D is ambiguous. Germline V gene data show CDR1 as SGHTA and CDR2 as FQGNSA. V was shortened by 5 bases and J by 0 bases, with 10 bases between the two germline ends. This CDR3 has 14 residues. CDR3 sequence: CASSPWTYQETQYF. DNA for the CDR3: TGTGCCAGCAGCCCCTGGACCTACCAAGAGACCCAGTACTTC.

The V and J genes are TRBV5-1 and TRBJ1-5; maybe TRBD1 (6 bases). The CDR3 sequence is 15 residues long. The germline V gene encodes CDR1 SGHRS and CDR2 YFSETQ. The V end was cut by 6 bases, the J end by 0 bases, with 13 bases between. The CDR3 coding sequence is TGCGCCAGCAAGACAGGTACCAATAGCAATCAGCCCCAGCATTTT. Residues: CASKTGTNSNQPQHF.

This clonotype was seen many times. The chain recombines TRBV6-2 or TRBV6-3 with TRBJ2-1, with 8 bases that match TRBD2. With V trimmed by 4 bases and J by 4 bases, 6 bases remained unmatched. The CDR3 has 15 residues. The germline CDR1 and CDR2 sequences are MNHEY and SVGEGT. The CDR3 protein is CASSSAGVSYNEQFF. The DNA of the CDR3 is TGTGCCAGCAGTTCAGCGGGAGTTAGTTACAATGAGCAGTTCTTC.

There are a few counts of this clonotype. The chain joins TRBV12-5 to TRBJ2-1; TRBD2 matches 11 bases. Germline V gene data show CDR1 as LGHNT and CDR2 as FRNRAP. With 5 bases clipped from V and 0 bases from J, the junction kept 9 bases outside the gene matches. The CDR3 has 18 amino acids. The CDR3: CASGPTPSGRRSYNEQFF. The CDR3 bases are TGTGCTAGTGGTCCCACCCCTAGCGGGAGGCGCTCCTACAATGAGCAGTTCTTC.

The V gene is TRBV10-3, the J gene TRBJ2-7; D uncertain. Germline V gives CDR1 ENHRY, CDR2 SYGVKD. CDR3 size: 12 residues. Trimming left V 0 bases short and J 6 bases short, with 6 bases between. In nucleotides, the CDR3 is TGTGCCATCAGTGAGTCAGCGATCGAGCAGTACTTC. It codes for CAISESAIEQYF.

Of note for this clonotype: A much more abundant neighbour one base away suggests this may be a read error. The chain has TRBV6-1 and TRBJ1-1; TRBD1 matches 8 bases. V lost 6 bases, J lost 6 bases, and 9 bases stayed unmatched. Germline CDR1 MNHNS, CDR2 SASEGT. The CDR3 sequence is 14 residues long. In nucleotides, the CDR3 is TGTGCCAGCAGCGACAGGGGAAAGGGAGCTGAAGCTTTCTTT. It translates to CASSDRGKGAEAFF.

This clonotype appeared a few times. The chain combines TRBV4-3 with TRBJ1-1; 7 bases map to TRBD1. Trimming removed 2 bases from V and 0 bases from J; junction bases left unmatched: 6. The CDR3 consists of 16 residues. CDR1 is LGHNA and CDR2 is YSLEER in the germline V gene. This CDR3 is CASSQRKGAVNTEAFF. The CDR3 DNA reads as TGCGCCAGCAGCCAACGTAAGGGGGCTGTGAACACTGAAGCTTTCTTT.

This sequence joins TRBV10-3 and TRBJ2-7; D might be TRBD1 (6 bases). This CDR3 comprises 13 residues. Trimming left V 1 base short and J 6 bases short, with 10 bases between. Germline CDR1 is ENHRY and CDR2 is SYGVKD. The CDR3 loop reads CAISELAGVEQYF. Written as DNA, the CDR3 is TGTGCCATCAGTGAGTTGGCAGGGGTCGAGCAGTACTTC.

The gene calls are TRBV11-3 and TRBJ2-2; 8 positions agree with TRBD1. The CDR3 runs 16 residues. Germline V gene lookup returns CDR1 SGHNT and CDR2 YENEEA. The V segment lost 1 base and the J segment 4 bases; nucleotides outside the gene matches: 5. The CDR3 DNA follows: TGTGCCAGCAGCTTAGTTTGGACAGGGCTCACCGGGGAGCTGTTTTTT. It encodes CASSLVWTGLTGELFF.

The V call is TRBV19, the J call TRBJ2-5; 7 bases line up with TRBD2. CDR3 length: 14 amino acids. Germline CDR1 is LNHDA and CDR2 is SQIVND (reference sequence). With 5 bases clipped from V and 5 bases from J, the junction kept 8 bases outside the gene matches. The CDR3 DNA reads TGTGCCAGTAGTGAGCGGGGACTGGGGGAGACCCAGTACTTC. Translation gives CASSERGLGETQYF.

This sequence joins TRBV30 and TRBJ1-4, with D hard to call. This CDR3 has 16 residues. The V end lost 2 bases, the J end lost 8 bases, and 21 bases lay between the germline ends. Germline CDR1 and CDR2: GTSNPN and SVGIG (reference sequence). The CDR3 DNA follows: TGTGCCTGGAGTCCACCTCCCGGGAATCGTGCAGAAAAACTGTTTTTT. Translating gives CAWSPPPGNRAEKLFF.

The chain combines TRBV12-3 or TRBV12-4 with TRBJ1-2; 7 nucleotides match TRBD1. V shed 7 bases, J shed 14 bases, and the junction held 13 bases outside the gene matches. The CDR3 is 12 residues long. The CDR3 is CASIGQEGLETF. The CDR3 nucleotides are TGTGCCAGCATCGGACAGGAGGGCTTAGAGACCTTC.

The V call is TRBV6-1, the J call TRBJ1-2; 7 bases are a match to TRBD1. The V and J ends lost 2 bases and 8 bases, in that order; junction bases with no gene match: 5. Germline assignment: CDR1 MNHNS and CDR2 SASEGT. The CDR3 runs to 13 residues. CDR3 sequence: CASSEKGAEGYTF. In DNA, the CDR3 is TGTGCCAGCAGTGAAAAGGGGGCTGAGGGCTACACCTTC.

This clonotype was counted many times. The chain links TRBV2 to TRBJ1-5; 10 bases agree with TRBD1. The CDR3 runs 14 residues. Germline CDR1 is SNHLY and CDR2 is FYNNEI. Losses at the gene ends were 7 bases for V and 6 bases for J; bases not matched to a gene: 6. This CDR3 reads CASNPGTGVQPQHF. As DNA, the CDR3 is TGTGCCAGCAATCCGGGGACAGGGGTTCAGCCCCAGCATTTT.

This chain links TRBV9 with TRBJ1-2; no definite D call. This CDR3 comprises 14 residues. Germline CDR1 is SGDLS and CDR2 is YYNGEE. The V and J ends lost 1 base and 8 bases respectively, with 15 bases between them. This chain's CDR3 is CASSVRIGIGGYTF. The CDR3 DNA follows: TGTGCCAGCAGCGTAAGGATCGGGATAGGAGGCTACACCTTC.

This clonotype was recorded many times. This chain links TRBV2 with TRBJ2-7; no clear D. This CDR3 has 12 residues. CDR1 and CDR2 (germline): SNHLY, FYNNEI. The V and J ends lost 7 bases and 4 bases respectively, with 11 bases between them. CDR3 sequence (DNA): TGTGCCAGCACCTCGATACAATACGAGCAGTACTTC. Translation gives CASTSIQYEQYF.

This clonotype was observed a few times. V and J are TRBV3-1 and TRBJ2-3; weak D call: TRBD1 (6 bases). Germline loops: CDR1 LGHDT, CDR2 YNNKEL (reference sequence). With 2 bases removed from V and 2 bases from J, the gap between germline ends came to 11 bases. CDR3 length: 15 residues. The CDR3 DNA sequence: TGTGCCAGCAGCCAAAGGGGACAAGACACAGATACGCAGTATTTT. Amino acid sequence: CASSQRGQDTDTQYF.

The gene calls are TRBV5-1 and TRBJ2-1, with TRBD2 matching over 10 bases. Germline V gives CDR1 SGHRS, CDR2 YFSETQ. Trimming cost V 0 bases and J 9 bases; bases outside gene matches: 9. The CDR3 runs to 16 residues. DNA for the CDR3: TGCGCCAGCAGCTTGGTACTAGCGGGGCCTACAGGTGAGCAGTTCTTC. Its protein product is CASSLVLAGPTGEQFF.

This clonotype was picked up a small number of times. This chain links TRBV30 with TRBJ1-2, with 10 bases aligning to TRBD1. Germline CDR1 and CDR2: GTSNPN and SVGIG (reference sequence). With 0 bases clipped from V and 8 bases from J, the junction kept 12 bases outside the gene matches. The CDR3 loop spans 16 amino acids. In DNA form, the CDR3 reads TGTGCCTGGAGTGTTGGTTTTGGGACAGGGGAACGAGGCTACACCTTC. This gives the protein CAWSVGFGTGERGYTF.

This clonotype has more than one count but fewer than ten. This chain joins TRBV29-1 and TRBJ2-2; 12 bases agree with TRBD2. CDR1 SQVTM and CDR2 ANQGSEA come from the germline V gene. Losses at the gene ends were 2 bases for V and 6 bases for J; bases not matched to a gene: 4. The CDR3 runs 15 residues. The CDR3 bases are TGCAGCGTTGAACTAGCGGGAGGGCTCTCCGGGGAGCTGTTTTTT. Amino acids: CSVELAGGLSGELFF.

This chain joins TRBV7-9 and TRBJ2-3; 8 bases are shared with TRBD2. Germline trimming cut 1 base from V and 4 bases from J; bases unmatched to any gene: 7. CDR1 and CDR2 (germline): SEHNR, FQNEAQ (reference sequence). The CDR3 extends over 16 amino acids. DNA of the CDR3: TGTGCCAGCAGCTTAGGCCGGACTAGCTTCGCAGATACGCAGTATTTT. This sequence encodes CASSLGRTSFADTQYF.

The chain is built from TRBV30 and TRBJ2-2, with TRBD1 identical over 7 bases. This CDR3 is built from 12 residues. The germline gives CDR1 GTSNPN, CDR2 SVGIG (reference sequence). Trimming at V came to 2 bases and at J to 9 bases, leaving 3 bases not matched to a gene. The CDR3 reads CAWSIQGRELFF. Written as DNA, the CDR3 is TGTGCCTGGAGTATACAGGGGCGGGAGCTGTTTTTT.

In this sample, this clonotype turned up many times. The V and J genes are TRBV5-1 and TRBJ2-7; unclear D gene. The V end lost 4 bases, the J end lost 3 bases, and 17 bases lay between the germline ends. The CDR3 covers 15 residues. Germline values: CDR1 SGHRS, CDR2 YFSETQ. Here the CDR3 reads CASSVGSGSNYEQYF. In DNA, the CDR3 is TGCGCCAGCAGCGTTGGATCGGGCAGCAACTACGAGCAGTACTTC.

The V gene is TRBV18, the J gene TRBJ2-3; 7 positions match TRBD2. CDR1 KGHSH and CDR2 LQKENI come from the germline V gene. The CDR3 has 13 residues. Unmatched junction bases numbered 0, after V lost 0 bases and J lost 6 bases. DNA for the CDR3: TGTGCCAGCTCACCACCGGGGGGGGATACGCAGTATTTT. Residues: CASSPPGGDTQYF.

This clonotype was found a few times. The rearrangement uses TRBV7-9 and TRBJ1-1; 7 nucleotides line up with TRBD1. This CDR3 is 14 amino acids long. The trim removed 6 bases at V and 4 bases at J, leaving 8 bases unmatched. Germline V gene lookup returns CDR1 SEHNR and CDR2 FQNEAQ (reference sequence). CDR3 amino acids: CASSSTGASTEAFF. In DNA, the CDR3 is TGTGCCAGCAGTAGTACAGGGGCGAGCACTGAAGCTTTCTTT.